What follows are 13 T cell receptor beta chains derived from one specimen sequenced in a study of metastatic and nonmetastatic thyroid tumors. TCRdb reprocessed the PCR reads via MiXCR. This sample has 13,000 to 15,000 clones, with about 28% found just once. Treatment of any kind had been given to no patient before thyroid surgery. Material: blood. Receptors were obtained from a female donor with papillary thyroid cancer or a benign thyroid nodule (not recorded which). Some clones in this sample may be carry-over from other donors' samples.

By share of the sample, this clone is medium-sized. The chain joins TRBV5-8 to TRBJ2-1; D uncertain. CDR1 SGHTS and CDR2 YDEGEE come from the germline V gene. This CDR3 is built from 12 residues. V was clipped by 2 bases and J by 7 bases, with 7 bases between them. This CDR3 reads CASSFGLNEQFF. CDR3 DNA: TGTGCCAGCAGCTTCGGCCTTAATGAGCAGTTCTTC.

This clone has at least ten counts. The chain recombines TRBV11-2 with TRBJ2-5, with D possibly TRBD1 on 5 matching bases. Trimming took 6 bases from V and 5 from J, leaving 10 bases between them. In germline, CDR1 is SGHAT, CDR2 FQNNGV. This CDR3 spans 12 amino acids. CDR3 amino acids: CASSIKGETQYF. The CDR3 DNA sequence: TGTGCCAGCAGTATAAAGGGGGAGACCCAGTACTTC.

In its sample, this clone was seen many times. The CDR3 reads CASSPRTSGGSDTQYF. CDR3 nucleotide sequence: TGTGCCAGCAGCCCTCGGACTAGCGGGGGAAGCGATACGCAGTATTTT. The chain links TRBV9 to TRBJ2-3; 13 positions match TRBD2. The length of the CDR3 is 16 residues. CDR1 is SGDLS, CDR2 YYNGEE, per germline. J was trimmed by 6 bases and V by 4 bases; bases with no gene match: 8. The variable domain in full, with the rest retrieved from reference TRBV9 and TRBJ2-3, is DSGVTQTPKHLITATGQRVTLRCSPRSGDLSVYWYQQSLDQGLQFLIQYYNGEERAKGNILERFSAQQFPDLHSELNLSSLELGDSALYFCASSPRTSGGSDTQYFGPGTRLTVL.

At least ten counts were recorded for this clone. This may arise from a read error, as a much more abundant clone is one base away. Additional DNA sequences in this sample encode the identical CDR3. The J gene is TRBJ2-3, the V gene TRBV4-1; tentatively, D is TRBD1 (5 bases). This CDR3 has 15 amino acids. Germline V CDR1 and CDR2: MGHRA, YSYEKL. The CDR3 DNA sequence: TGCGCCAGCAGCCAAAGGGGCGGTAGCACGGATACGCAGTATTTT. Translation gives CASSQRGGSTDTQYF.

This clone was detected many times. The chain carries TRBV9 and TRBJ2-3; 14 bases are a match to TRBD2. Germline CDR1 and CDR2: SGDLS and YYNGEE. Trimming at V came to 3 bases and at J to 4 bases, leaving 4 bases not matched to a gene. The CDR3 runs 16 residues. The CDR3 DNA reads as TGTGCCAGCAGCGCTACGACTAGCGGGAGGGCAGATACGCAGTATTTT. Residues: CASSATTSGRADTQYF.

V is TRBV27 and J is TRBJ2-2, with D unclear. V lost 6 bases to trimming and J lost 4 bases, with 18 bases between them. Germline V lookup: CDR1 MNHEY, CDR2 SMNVEV (reference sequence). This CDR3 comprises 16 residues. The CDR3 protein is CASSLTFALFTGELFF. The DNA for the CDR3 is TGTGCCAGCAGCCTTACCTTTGCACTATTCACCGGGGAGCTGTTTTTT.

The gene calls are TRBV3-1 and TRBJ2-3; D may be TRBD2 (7 bases). The germline V gene has CDR1 LGHDT and CDR2 YNNKEL (reference sequence). This CDR3 has 16 residues. The ends were cut back, 0 bases at V and 2 bases at J, with 12 bases in the middle. The CDR3, as DNA: TGTGCCAGCAGCCAAGAGGGGGGGGCCTTCACAGATACGCAGTATTTT. The encoded protein is CASSQEGGAFTDTQYF.

This clone is labeled medium-sized. The chain couples TRBV7-3 to TRBJ2-1; 11 bases line up with TRBD2. After removal of 1 base from V and 6 bases from J, the junction contained 8 bases not matched to a gene. There are 17 residues in the CDR3. CDR1 SGHTA and CDR2 FQGTGA come from the germline V gene. CDR3 region: CASSLNRRLAGGNEQFF. The DNA for the CDR3 is TGTGCCAGCAGCTTAAACCGTCGGCTAGCGGGAGGCAATGAGCAGTTCTTC.

The rearrangement links TRBV19 to TRBJ2-1; 12 bases agree with TRBD2. V lost 4 bases, J lost 7 bases, and 8 bases stayed unmatched. The germline CDR1 and CDR2 sequences are LNHDA and SQIVND (reference sequence). This CDR3 comprises 16 residues. CDR3: CASSTGLTSGSNEQFF. In nucleotides, the CDR3 is TGTGCCAGTAGTACAGGACTGACTAGCGGGAGTAATGAGCAGTTCTTC. Together with reference TRBV19 and TRBJ2-1, the CDR3 gives the full variable domain: DGGITQSPKYLFRKEGQNVTLSCEQNLNHDAMYWYRQDPGQGLRLIYYSQIVNDFQKGDIAEGYSVSREKKESFPLTVTSAQKNPTAFYLCASSTGLTSGSNEQFFGPGTRLTVL.

The chain combines TRBV5-1 with TRBJ2-7, with 9 bases lining up with TRBD2. V lost 8 bases, J lost 7 bases, and 13 bases stayed unmatched. The germline V gene encodes CDR1 SGHRS and CDR2 YFSETQ. This CDR3 contains 14 residues. The DNA of the CDR3 is TGCGCCAGTAGGCGTAGCGGGAGTTCTGAAGAGCAGTACTTC. Translating gives CASRRSGSSEEQYF.

The genes are TRBV5-1 and TRBJ2-7; either TRBD1 or TRBD2 may fit D (5 bases each). Germline-derived CDR1 and CDR2 are SGHRS and YFSETQ. The CDR3 contains 14 residues. Trimming removed 0 bases from V and 4 bases from J, with 11 bases in between. The CDR3 coding sequence is TGCGCCAGCAGCTTGGACAGGCGGACTTACGAGCAGTACTTC. Its translation is CASSLDRRTYEQYF.

By proportion, this clone is medium-sized (0.01 to 0.1%). The chain couples TRBV7-8 to TRBJ2-1; 7 nucleotides align to TRBD2. CDR3 length: 17 amino acids. CDR1 and CDR2 (germline): SGHVS, FQNEAQ. Trimming at V came to 5 bases and at J to 0 bases, leaving 10 bases not matched to a gene. The DNA of the CDR3 is TGTGCCAGCAGCCCGACTAGCCCCTTGAGCTCCTACAATGAGCAGTTCTTC. Amino acid sequence: CASSPTSPLSSYNEQFF.

In the case of this clone: A junction end diverges from the germline sequence, so it may reflect a read error. The V gene is TRBV7-8, the J gene TRBJ2-1; D perhaps matches TRBD2 (5 bases). This CDR3 has 14 amino acids. Per germline, CDR1 SGHVS and CDR2 FQNEAQ. The CDR3 region is CTSSTAPPGIEQFF. Written as DNA, the CDR3 is TGTACCAGCAGCACCGCCCCCCCCGGGATCGAGCAGTTCTTC.